This record covers a single T cell receptor beta chain. Its antigen is as yet unknown. V trimming: 5 bases; J trimming: 3 bases; junction bases outside the gene matches: 4. The germline CDR1 and CDR2 sequences are SGHTA and FQGNSA. The length of the CDR3 is 15 residues. The data were obtained in a study of cytomegalovirus exposure and HLA in healthy donors. Study as a whole: From about 179 million T cells, an earlier analysis saw approximately 120 million unique TCR beta sequences. General study points: A prior analysis recorded that most TCR beta V segments were productive about 87% or about 30% of the time. Most CMV-associated TCR beta chains appeared HLA-restricted in a later analysis.

A multiplex PCR was run with 60 Vbeta primers and 13 Jbeta primers. Some clones are missing from TCRdb's copy, which holds only in-frame ones; the method was immunoSEQ multiplex PCR. Among some 250,000 clones, roughly 80% were seen once, and the ten largest hold around 5%. The specimen sequenced was PBMCs. The V call is TRBV7-2, the J call TRBJ1-5, with 10 bases identical to TRBD1. The clonotype was recovered from a woman aged 40-49 years in good health and CMV-seropositive. The CDR3, as DNA: TGTGCCAGCAGCGGACAGGGGGGAAACAATCAGCCCCAGCATTTT. Amino acid sequence: CASSGQGGNNQPQHF.